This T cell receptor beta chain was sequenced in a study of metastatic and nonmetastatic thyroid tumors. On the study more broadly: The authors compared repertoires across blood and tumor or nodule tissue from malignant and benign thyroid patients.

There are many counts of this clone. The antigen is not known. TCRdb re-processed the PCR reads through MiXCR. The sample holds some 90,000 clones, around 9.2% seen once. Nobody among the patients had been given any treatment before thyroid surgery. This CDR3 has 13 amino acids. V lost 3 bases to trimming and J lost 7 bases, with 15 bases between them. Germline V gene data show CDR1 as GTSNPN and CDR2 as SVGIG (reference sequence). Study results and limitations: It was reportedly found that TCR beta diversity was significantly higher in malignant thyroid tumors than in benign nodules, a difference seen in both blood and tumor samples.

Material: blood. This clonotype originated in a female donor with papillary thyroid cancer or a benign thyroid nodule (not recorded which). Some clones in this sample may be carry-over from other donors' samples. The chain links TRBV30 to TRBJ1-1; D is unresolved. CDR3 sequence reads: CAWRASKASEAFF. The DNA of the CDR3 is TGTGCCTGGAGGGCCTCGAAGGCTAGTGAAGCTTTCTTT.